This TCR beta chain is from a study of technical replicates of blood from several donors. The repertoire was sequenced with immunoSEQ multiplex PCR; TCRdb's copy has only in-frame clones and lacks some. Among approximately 51,000 clones listed, over 85% were seen once. Germline V gene data show CDR1 as SGHDT and CDR2 as YYEEEE. V shed 4 bases, J shed 2 bases, and the junction held 10 bases outside the gene matches. The CDR3 loop spans 16 amino acids. The rearrangement links TRBV5-6 to TRBJ2-5, with 8 bases identical to TRBD1. The origin of this receptor is a human donor in good health. Some clones in this sample may be carry-over from other donors' samples. The sequenced sample consisted of PBMCs. The CDR3 loop reads CASSTGTGTGQETQYF. The DNA for the CDR3 is TGTGCCAGCAGCACAGGAACCGGGACAGGACAAGAGACCCAGTACTTC.